The clone carrying this TCR beta chain appeared many times. This sample stems from a study of spatial heterogeneity in lung cancer. As for the study in general: Sequencing consistently turned up more beta-chain sequences than alpha-chain sequences.

Time point reported: sample taken at primary tumor resection. Whole RNA from tumor, nontumor lung or frozen PBMC was sequenced unsorted. Individual TCR cDNA molecules each bore their own unique molecular identifier. TCRdb called the 5' RACE reads again in MiXCR, with one record for every CDR3 protein. This repertoire shows some 64,000 distinct CDR3 sequences, 7% to 10% found once; its top ten account for over 12%. The germline V and J ends were trimmed by 5 bases and 8 bases, with 12 bases remaining between them. The V gene's germline CDR1 is SGHAT and CDR2 FQNNGV. The CDR3 loop spans 12 amino acids. Sequenced material: PBMCs, taken at surgery. The chain uses TRBV11-2 and TRBJ1-2; D unclear. The clonotype comes from a female donor with early-stage non-small cell lung cancer. The CDR3 region has the DNA TGTGCCAGCAGCGGGTTAAGTGAAGGCTACACCTTC. Its protein product is CASSGLSEGYTF.